In this sample, the clone carrying this T cell receptor (beta chain) turned up many times. This sample stems from a study of breast tumors, draining lymph nodes, adjacent tissues. Each CDR3 protein is one row after TCRdb ran MiXCR on the multiplex PCR reads. Of more than 85,000 distinct CDR3 sequences listed, about 20% are singletons. V was cut by 6 bases and J by 2 bases, with 10 bases left in between. The CDR3 spans 13 residues. Breast cancer patients provided tissue from their axillary draining lymph nodes. The TCR originated in a female donor with breast cancer. Some clones in this sample may be carry-over from other donors' samples. V gene TRBV12-3 or TRBV12-4 combines with J gene TRBJ1-2; possibly TRBD1 for D (5 bases). Sequencing was done on a sample of axillary lymph node tissue. The CDR3 nucleotides read TGTGCCAGCAGCCCCTGGGGGAACTATGGCTACACCTTC. It encodes CASSPWGNYGYTF.